The clone carrying this T cell receptor beta chain turned up a few times. What it binds is unknown. The junction and the germline gene differ at one end; a read error may be behind it. These data come from a study of T cells in Graves' hyperthyroidism and ophthalmopathy. Across the whole study: Blood from the periphery was taken at initial diagnosis, before any treatment. Broader study findings: Ophthalmopathy and stable hyperthyroidism were separated by a 13 V-J model.

The CDR3 runs to 19 residues. Germline V gene sequence: CDR1 SEHNR, CDR2 FQNEAQ (reference sequence). Together with thyroid ultrasound, orbital computed tomography, serum thyroxine and TRAb, clinical symptoms were used for diagnoses. Amplified TCR beta CDR3 regions derived from RNA transcripts. First-round RT-PCR of the TCR CDR3 relied on the HTBI primer set. TCRdb re-analysed the multiplex PCR reads in MiXCR, keeping a single row per CDR3 protein. The profile covers 350,000 to 450,000 distinct CDR3 sequences, with over 12% appearing a single time and 25% to 30% taken by the ten largest. The chain recombines TRBV7-9 with TRBJ2-1, with D perhaps matching TRBD2 (5 bases). The specimen was blood. This receptor was identified in a man aged 50-60 years with Graves' ophthalmopathy. CDR3 loop: CASSQERFGGWSSYNEQFF. The CDR3 bases are TGCGCCAGCAGCCAAGAACGTTTCGGAGGCTGGAGCTCCTACAATGAGCAGTTCTTC.